This T cell receptor beta chain was obtained from a study of cytomegalovirus exposure and HLA in healthy donors. Trimming shortened V by 0 bases and J by 1 base, and 10 bases separated the two germline ends. Germline CDR1 SGDLS, CDR2 YYNGEE. The CDR3 covers 15 residues. PCR employed 60 Vbeta and 13 Jbeta primers. Generated by immunoSEQ multiplex PCR, the TCRdb table keeps only in-frame clones and is missing some. Its table lists about 44,000 clones. Sample: PBMCs. The origin of this receptor is a male donor in good health and CMV-seronegative. The chain links TRBV9 to TRBJ1-1; D perhaps matches TRBD1 (5 bases). In DNA, the CDR3 is TGTGCCAGCAGCGTAGCTGGGGCAGCGAACACTGAAGCTTTCTTT. Its translation is CASSVAGAANTEAFF.